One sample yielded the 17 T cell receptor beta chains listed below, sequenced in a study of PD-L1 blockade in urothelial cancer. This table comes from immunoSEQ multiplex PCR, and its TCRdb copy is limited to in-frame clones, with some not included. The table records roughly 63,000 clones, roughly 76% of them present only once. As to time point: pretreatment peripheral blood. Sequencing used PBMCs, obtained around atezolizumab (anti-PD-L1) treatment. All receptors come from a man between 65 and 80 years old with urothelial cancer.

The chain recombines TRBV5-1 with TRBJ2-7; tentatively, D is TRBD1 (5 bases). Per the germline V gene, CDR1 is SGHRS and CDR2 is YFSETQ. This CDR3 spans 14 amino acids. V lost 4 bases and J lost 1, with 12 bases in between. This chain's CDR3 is CASSQDSLSYEQYF. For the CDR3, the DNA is TGCGCCAGCAGCCAAGACAGCTTATCCTACGAGCAGTACTTC.

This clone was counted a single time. This CDR3 is CASSQAGTPSGANVLTF. The CDR3 DNA follows: TGTGCCAGCAGCCAAGCCGGGACACCCTCTGGGGCCAACGTCCTGACTTTC. This chain links TRBV4-2 with TRBJ2-6; maybe TRBD1 (6 bases). The CDR3 runs to 17 residues. Germline CDR1 and CDR2: LGHNA and YNFKEQ. V shed 1 base and J shed 0 bases, with 10 bases lying between them.

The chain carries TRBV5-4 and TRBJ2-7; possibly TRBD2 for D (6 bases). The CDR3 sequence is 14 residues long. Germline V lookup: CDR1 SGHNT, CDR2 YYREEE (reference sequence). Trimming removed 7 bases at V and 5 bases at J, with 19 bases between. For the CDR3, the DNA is TGTGCCAGCCAAGGAGGGTCAGGGAGCGACGAGCAGTACTTC. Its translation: CASQGGSGSDEQYF.

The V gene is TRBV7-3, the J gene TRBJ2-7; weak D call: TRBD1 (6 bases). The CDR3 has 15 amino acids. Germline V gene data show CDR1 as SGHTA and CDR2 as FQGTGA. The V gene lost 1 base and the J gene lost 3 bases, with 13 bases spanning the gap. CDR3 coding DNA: TGTGCCAGCAGCTTAAGAGGGGGTGGGGACTACGAGCAGTACTTC. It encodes CASSLRGGGDYEQYF.

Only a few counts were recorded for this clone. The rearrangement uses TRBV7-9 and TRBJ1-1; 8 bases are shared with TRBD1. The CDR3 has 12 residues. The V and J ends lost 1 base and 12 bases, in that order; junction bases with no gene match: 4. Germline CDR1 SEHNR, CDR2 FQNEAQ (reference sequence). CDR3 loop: CASSLEDRESFF. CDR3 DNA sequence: TGTGCCAGCAGCTTAGAGGACAGGGAATCTTTCTTT.

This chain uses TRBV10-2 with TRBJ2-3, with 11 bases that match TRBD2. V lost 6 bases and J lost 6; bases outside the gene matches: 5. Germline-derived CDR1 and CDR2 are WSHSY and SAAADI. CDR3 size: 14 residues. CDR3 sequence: CASSGTSGGDTQYF. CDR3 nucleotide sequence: TGCGCCAGCAGCGGGACTAGCGGCGGGGATACGCAGTATTTT.

CDR3 sequence reads: CASRRQVANTGELFF. For the CDR3, the DNA is TGTGCCAGCAGGCGACAGGTCGCGAACACCGGGGAGCTGTTTTTT. This rearrangement joins TRBV7-9 to TRBJ2-2; a possible D gene is TRBD1 (6 bases). Trimming cost V 6 bases and J 0 bases, with 11 bases left between them. CDR3 length: 15 residues. Germline V gene data show CDR1 as SEHNR and CDR2 as FQNEAQ (reference sequence).

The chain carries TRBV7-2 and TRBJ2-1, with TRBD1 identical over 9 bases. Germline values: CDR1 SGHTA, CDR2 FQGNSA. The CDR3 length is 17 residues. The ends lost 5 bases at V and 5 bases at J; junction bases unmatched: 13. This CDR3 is CASSGYLRDRVHNEQFF. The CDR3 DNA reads TGTGCCAGCAGCGGATACCTCCGGGACAGGGTGCACAATGAGCAGTTCTTC.

The CDR3 sequence: CASSPSGRTGELFF. The CDR3 nucleotides read TGTGCCAGCAGTCCTAGCGGGAGGACCGGGGAGCTGTTTTTT. The chain recombines TRBV2 with TRBJ2-2; 11 bases map to TRBD2. Germline trimming cut 5 bases from V and 5 bases from J; bases unmatched to any gene: 1. Germline loops: CDR1 SNHLY, CDR2 FYNNEI. The CDR3 has 14 residues. Supplemented by reference TRBV2 and TRBJ2-2, the full variable domain reads EPEVTQTPSHQVTQMGQEVILRCVPISNHLYFYWYRQILGQKVEFLVSFYNNEISEKSEIFDDQFSVERPDGSNFTLKIRSTKLEDSAMYFCASSPSGRTGELFFGEGSRLTVL.

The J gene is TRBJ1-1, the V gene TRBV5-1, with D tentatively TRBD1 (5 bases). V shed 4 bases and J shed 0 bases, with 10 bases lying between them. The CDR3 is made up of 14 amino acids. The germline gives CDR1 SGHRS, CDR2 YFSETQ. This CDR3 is CASSLGGMNTEAFF. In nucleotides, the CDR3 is TGCGCCAGCAGCCTCGGGGGGATGAACACTGAAGCTTTCTTT. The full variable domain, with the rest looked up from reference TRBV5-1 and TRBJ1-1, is KAGVTQTPRYLIKTRGQQVTLSCSPISGHRSVSWYQQTPGQGLQFLFEYFSETQRNKGNFPGRFSGRQFSNSRSEMNVSTLELGDSALYLCASSLGGMNTEAFFGQGTRLTVV.

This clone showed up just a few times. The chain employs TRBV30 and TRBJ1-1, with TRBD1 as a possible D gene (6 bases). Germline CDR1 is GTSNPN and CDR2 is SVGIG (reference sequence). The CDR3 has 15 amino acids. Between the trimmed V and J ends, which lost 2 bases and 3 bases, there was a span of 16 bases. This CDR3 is CAWSNGGAEDTEAFF. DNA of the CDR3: TGTGCCTGGAGTAATGGGGGCGCGGAGGACACTGAAGCTTTCTTT.

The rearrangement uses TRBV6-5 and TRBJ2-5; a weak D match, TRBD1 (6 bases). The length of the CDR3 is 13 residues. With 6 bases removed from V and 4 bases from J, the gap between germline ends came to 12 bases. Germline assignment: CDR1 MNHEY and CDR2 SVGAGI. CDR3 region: CASSLTGRETQYF. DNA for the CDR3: TGTGCCAGCAGCCTTACAGGGCGAGAGACCCAGTACTTC.

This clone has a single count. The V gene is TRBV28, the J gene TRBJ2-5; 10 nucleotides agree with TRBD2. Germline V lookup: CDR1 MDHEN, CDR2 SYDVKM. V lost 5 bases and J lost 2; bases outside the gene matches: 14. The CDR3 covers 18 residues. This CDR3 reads CASSRVPDYSGRQETQYF. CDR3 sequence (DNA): TGTGCCAGCAGTAGGGTCCCGGATTATAGCGGGAGGCAAGAGACCCAGTACTTC. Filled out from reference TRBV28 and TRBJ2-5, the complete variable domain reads DVKVTQSSRYLVKRTGEKVFLECVQDMDHENMFWYRQDPGLGLRLIYFSYDVKMKEKGDIPEGYSVSREKKERFSLILESASTNQTSMYLCASSRVPDYSGRQETQYFGPGTRLLVL.

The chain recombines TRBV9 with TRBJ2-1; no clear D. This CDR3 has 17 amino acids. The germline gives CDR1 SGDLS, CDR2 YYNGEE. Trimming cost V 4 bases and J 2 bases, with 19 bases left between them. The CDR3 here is CASSPPAGSYTYNEQFF. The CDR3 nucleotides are TGTGCCAGCAGCCCCCCAGCAGGATCCTACACCTACAATGAGCAGTTCTTC.

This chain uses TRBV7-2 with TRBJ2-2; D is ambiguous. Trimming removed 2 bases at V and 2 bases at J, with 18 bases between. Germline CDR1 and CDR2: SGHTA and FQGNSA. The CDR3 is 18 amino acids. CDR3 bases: TGTGCCAGCAGCTTAAGACTGGTCACCCAGACTAACACCGGGGAGCTGTTTTTT. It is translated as CASSLRLVTQTNTGELFF.

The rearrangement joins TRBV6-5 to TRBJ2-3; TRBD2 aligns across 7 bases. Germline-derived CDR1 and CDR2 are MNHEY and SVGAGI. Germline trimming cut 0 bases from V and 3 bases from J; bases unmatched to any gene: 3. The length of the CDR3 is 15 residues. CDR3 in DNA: TGTGCCAGCAGTTACTCGAACGGGGGGACAGATACGCAGTATTTT. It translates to CASSYSNGGTDTQYF.

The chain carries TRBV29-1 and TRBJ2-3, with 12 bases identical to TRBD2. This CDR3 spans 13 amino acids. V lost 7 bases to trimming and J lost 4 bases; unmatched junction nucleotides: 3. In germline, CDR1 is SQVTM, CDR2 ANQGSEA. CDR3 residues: CSARLAGADTQYF. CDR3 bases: TGCAGCGCAAGACTAGCGGGAGCAGATACGCAGTATTTT.